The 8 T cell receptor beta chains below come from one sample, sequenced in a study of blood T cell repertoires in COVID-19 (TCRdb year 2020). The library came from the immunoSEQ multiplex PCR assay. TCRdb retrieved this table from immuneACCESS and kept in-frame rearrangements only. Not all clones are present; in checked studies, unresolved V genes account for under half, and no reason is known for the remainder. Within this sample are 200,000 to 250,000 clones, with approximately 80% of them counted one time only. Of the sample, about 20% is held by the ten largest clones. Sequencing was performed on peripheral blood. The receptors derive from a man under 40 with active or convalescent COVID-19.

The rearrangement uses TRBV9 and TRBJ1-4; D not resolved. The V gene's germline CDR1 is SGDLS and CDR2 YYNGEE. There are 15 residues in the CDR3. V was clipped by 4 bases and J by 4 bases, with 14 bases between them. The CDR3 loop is CASSSRVGINEKLFF. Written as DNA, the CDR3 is TGTGCCAGCAGCTCGCGGGTGGGGATTAATGAAAAACTGTTTTTT.

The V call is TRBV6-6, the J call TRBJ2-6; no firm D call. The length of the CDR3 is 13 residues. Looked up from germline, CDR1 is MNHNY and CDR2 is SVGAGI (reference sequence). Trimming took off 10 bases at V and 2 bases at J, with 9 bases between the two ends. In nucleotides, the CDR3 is TGTGCCACCTTAGAAGCTGGGGCCAACGTCCTGACTTTC. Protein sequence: CATLEAGANVLTF.

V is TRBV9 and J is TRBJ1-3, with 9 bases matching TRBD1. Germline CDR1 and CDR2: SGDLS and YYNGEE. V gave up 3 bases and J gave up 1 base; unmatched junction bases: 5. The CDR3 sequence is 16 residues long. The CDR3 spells CASSADRGQSGNTIYF. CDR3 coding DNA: TGTGCCAGCAGCGCGGACAGGGGCCAGTCTGGAAACACCATATATTTT.

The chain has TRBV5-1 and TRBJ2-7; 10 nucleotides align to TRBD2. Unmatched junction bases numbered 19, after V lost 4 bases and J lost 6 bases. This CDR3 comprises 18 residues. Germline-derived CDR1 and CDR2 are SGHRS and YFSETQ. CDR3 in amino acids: CASSLGTSDTPRGVEQYF. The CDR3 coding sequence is TGCGCCAGCAGCCTGGGGACTAGCGACACCCCAAGAGGAGTCGAGCAGTACTTC.

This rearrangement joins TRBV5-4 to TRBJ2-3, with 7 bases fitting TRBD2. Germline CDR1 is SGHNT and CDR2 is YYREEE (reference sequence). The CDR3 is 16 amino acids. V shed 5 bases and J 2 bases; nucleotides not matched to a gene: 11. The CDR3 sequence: CASRGGLAGDTDTQYF. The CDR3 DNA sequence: TGTGCCAGCAGGGGCGGACTCGCGGGGGACACAGATACGCAGTATTTT.

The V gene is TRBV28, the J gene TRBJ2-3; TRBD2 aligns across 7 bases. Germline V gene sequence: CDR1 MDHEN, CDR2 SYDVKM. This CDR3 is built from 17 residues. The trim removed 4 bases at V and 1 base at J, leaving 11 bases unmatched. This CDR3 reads CASSSPLAEERTDTQYF. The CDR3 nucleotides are TGTGCCAGCAGTTCCCCTCTAGCGGAGGAACGCACAGATACGCAGTATTTT.

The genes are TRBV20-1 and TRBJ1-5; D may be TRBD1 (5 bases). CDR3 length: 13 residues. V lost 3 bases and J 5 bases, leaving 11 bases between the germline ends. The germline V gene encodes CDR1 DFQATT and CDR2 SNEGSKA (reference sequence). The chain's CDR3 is CSASSRVDQPQHF. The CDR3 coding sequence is TGCAGTGCTAGTTCCAGGGTTGATCAGCCCCAGCATTTT.

The chain's CDR3 is CASSWGSKMNTEAFF. DNA of the CDR3: TGTGCCAGCAGTTGGGGCTCAAAAATGAACACTGAAGCTTTCTTT. This rearrangement joins TRBV5-6 to TRBJ1-1, with D perhaps TRBD1 (5 bases). Trimming removed 5 bases at V and 0 bases at J, with 14 bases between. Germline V lookup: CDR1 SGHDT, CDR2 YYEEEE. The CDR3 is 15 residues long.